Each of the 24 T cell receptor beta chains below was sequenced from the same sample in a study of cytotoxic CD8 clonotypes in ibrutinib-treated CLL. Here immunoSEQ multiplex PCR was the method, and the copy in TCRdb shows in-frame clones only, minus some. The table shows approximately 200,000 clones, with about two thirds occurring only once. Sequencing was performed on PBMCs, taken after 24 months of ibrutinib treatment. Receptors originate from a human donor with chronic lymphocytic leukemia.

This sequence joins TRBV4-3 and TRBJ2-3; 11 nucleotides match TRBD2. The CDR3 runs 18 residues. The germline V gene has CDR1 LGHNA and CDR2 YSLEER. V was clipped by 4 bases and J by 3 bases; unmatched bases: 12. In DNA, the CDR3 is TGCGCCAGCAGCCCGAGCCCCGAGACTAGCGGGGTTACAGATACGCAGTATTTT. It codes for CASSPSPETSGVTDTQYF.

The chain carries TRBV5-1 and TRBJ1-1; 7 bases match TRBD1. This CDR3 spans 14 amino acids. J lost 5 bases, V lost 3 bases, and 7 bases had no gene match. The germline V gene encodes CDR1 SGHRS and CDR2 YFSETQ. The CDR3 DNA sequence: TGCGCCAGCAGCTCCTCTAAGACAGGGACTGAAGCTTTCTTT. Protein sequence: CASSSSKTGTEAFF. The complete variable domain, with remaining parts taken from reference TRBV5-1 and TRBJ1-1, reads KAGVTQTPRYLIKTRGQQVTLSCSPISGHRSVSWYQQTPGQGLQFLFEYFSETQRNKGNFPGRFSGRQFSNSRSEMNVSTLELGDSALYLCASSSSKTGTEAFFGQGTRLTVV.

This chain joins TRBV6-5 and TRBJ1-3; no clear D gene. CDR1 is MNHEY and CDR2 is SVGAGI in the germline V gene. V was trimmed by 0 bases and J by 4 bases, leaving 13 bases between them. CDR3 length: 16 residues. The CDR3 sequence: CASSYSAPSFGNTIYF. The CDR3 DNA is TGTGCCAGCAGTTACTCAGCTCCATCCTTCGGAAACACCATATATTTT.

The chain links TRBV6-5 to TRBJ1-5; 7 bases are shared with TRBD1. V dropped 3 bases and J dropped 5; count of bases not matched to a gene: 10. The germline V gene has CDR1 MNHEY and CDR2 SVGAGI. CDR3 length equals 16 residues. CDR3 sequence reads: CASSYARQGADQPQHF. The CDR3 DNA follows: TGTGCCAGCAGTTATGCGAGACAGGGAGCAGATCAGCCCCAGCATTTT.

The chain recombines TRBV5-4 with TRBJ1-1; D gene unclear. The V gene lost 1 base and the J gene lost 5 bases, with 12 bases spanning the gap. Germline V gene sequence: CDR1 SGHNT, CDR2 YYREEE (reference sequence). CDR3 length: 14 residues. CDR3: CASSLIMGTTEAFF. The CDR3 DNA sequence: TGTGCCAGCAGCTTGATTATGGGAACAACTGAAGCTTTCTTT.

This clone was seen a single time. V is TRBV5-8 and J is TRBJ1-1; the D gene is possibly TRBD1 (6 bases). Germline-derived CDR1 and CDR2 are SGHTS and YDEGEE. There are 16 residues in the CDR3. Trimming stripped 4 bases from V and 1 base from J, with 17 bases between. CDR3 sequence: CASSPAPYRENTEAFF. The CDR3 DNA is TGTGCCAGCAGCCCGGCTCCCTACAGGGAGAACACTGAAGCTTTCTTT.

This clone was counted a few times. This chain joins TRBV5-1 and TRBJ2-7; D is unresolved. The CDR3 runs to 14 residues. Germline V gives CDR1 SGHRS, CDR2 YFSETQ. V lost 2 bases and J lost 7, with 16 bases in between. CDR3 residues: CASSFRSPNEEQYF. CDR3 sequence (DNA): TGCGCCAGCAGCTTTCGCTCTCCTAACGAGGAGCAGTACTTC. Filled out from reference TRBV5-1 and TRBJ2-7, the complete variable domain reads KAGVTQTPRYLIKTRGQQVTLSCSPISGHRSVSWYQQTPGQGLQFLFEYFSETQRNKGNFPGRFSGRQFSNSRSEMNVSTLELGDSALYLCASSFRSPNEEQYFGPGTRLTVT.

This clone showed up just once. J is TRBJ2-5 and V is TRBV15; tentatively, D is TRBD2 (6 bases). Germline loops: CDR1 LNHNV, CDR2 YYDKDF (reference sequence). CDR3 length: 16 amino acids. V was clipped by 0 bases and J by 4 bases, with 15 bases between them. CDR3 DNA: TGTGCCACCAGCAGAGATCGTCCGGGAGTGGGAGAGACCCAGTACTTC. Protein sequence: CATSRDRPGVGETQYF.

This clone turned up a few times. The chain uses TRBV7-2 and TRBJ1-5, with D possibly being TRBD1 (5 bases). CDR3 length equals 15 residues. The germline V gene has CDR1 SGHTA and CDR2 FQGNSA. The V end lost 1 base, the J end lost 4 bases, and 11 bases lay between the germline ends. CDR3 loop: CASSLDTGWNQPQHF. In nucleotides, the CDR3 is TGTGCCAGCAGCTTAGATACAGGATGGAATCAGCCCCAGCATTTT.

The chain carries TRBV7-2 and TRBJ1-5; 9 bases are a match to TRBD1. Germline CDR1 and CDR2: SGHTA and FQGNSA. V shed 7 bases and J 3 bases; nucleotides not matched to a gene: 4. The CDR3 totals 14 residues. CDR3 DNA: TGTGCCAGCACCGACAGGGGGGACAATCAGCCCCAGCATTTT. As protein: CASTDRGDNQPQHF.

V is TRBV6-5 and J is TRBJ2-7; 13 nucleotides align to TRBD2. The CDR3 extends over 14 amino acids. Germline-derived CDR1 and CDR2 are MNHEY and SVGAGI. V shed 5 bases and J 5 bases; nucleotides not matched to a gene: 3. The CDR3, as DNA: TGTGCCAGCAGTCGGACTAGCGGGAGTAACGAGCAGTACTTC. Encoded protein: CASSRTSGSNEQYF.

The CDR3 protein is CASSVAVDIAYGYTF. CDR3 DNA: TGTGCCAGCAGCGTAGCTGTCGACATCGCCTATGGCTACACCTTC. The gene calls are TRBV9 and TRBJ1-2; D gene uncertain. Germline CDR1 is SGDLS and CDR2 is YYNGEE. With 0 bases removed from V and 4 bases from J, the gap between germline ends came to 13 bases. The CDR3 has 15 residues.

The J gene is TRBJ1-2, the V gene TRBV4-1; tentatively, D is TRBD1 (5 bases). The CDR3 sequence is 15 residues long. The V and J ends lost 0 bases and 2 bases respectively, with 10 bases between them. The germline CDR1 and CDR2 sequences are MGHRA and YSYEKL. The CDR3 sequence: CASSQDPDINYGYTF. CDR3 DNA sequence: TGCGCCAGCAGCCAAGACCCGGACATAAACTATGGCTACACCTTC.

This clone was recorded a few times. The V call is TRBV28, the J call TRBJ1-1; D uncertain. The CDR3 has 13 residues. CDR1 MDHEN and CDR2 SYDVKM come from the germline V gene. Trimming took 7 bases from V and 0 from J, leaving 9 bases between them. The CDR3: CASTQNLNTEAFF. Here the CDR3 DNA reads TGTGCCAGCACCCAAAACCTGAACACTGAAGCTTTCTTT.

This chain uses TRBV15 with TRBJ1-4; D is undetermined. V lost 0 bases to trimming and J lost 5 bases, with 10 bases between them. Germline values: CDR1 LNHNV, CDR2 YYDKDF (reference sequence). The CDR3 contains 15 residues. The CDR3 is CATSREAGLNEKLFF. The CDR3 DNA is TGTGCCACCAGCAGAGAGGCAGGTCTAAATGAAAAACTGTTTTTT.

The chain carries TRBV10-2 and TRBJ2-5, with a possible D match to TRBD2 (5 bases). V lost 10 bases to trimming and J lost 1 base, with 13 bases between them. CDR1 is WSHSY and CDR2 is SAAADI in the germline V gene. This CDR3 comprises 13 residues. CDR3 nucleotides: TGCGCCACCTGGTTGAGGGCCCAAGAGACCCAGTACTTC. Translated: CATWLRAQETQYF.

CDR3 sequence (DNA): TGTGCCAGCAGCTTAGATCGGGCTAGCTTTATCAACGAGCAGTACTTC. Its translation: CASSLDRASFINEQYF. This chain joins TRBV11-2 and TRBJ2-7, with D possibly being TRBD2 (5 bases). The V and J ends lost 0 bases and 5 bases respectively, with 17 bases between them. The V gene's germline CDR1 is SGHAT and CDR2 FQNNGV. This CDR3 is built from 16 residues.

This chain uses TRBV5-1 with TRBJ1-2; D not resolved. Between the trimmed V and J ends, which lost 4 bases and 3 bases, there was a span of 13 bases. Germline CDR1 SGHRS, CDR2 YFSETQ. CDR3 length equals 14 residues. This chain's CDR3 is CASSPFDTDYGYTF. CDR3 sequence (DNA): TGCGCCAGCAGCCCCTTCGACACTGACTATGGCTACACCTTC.

In nucleotides, the CDR3 is TGTGCCAGCAGTGAATATAGCGGGAAAAACACCATATATTTT. This gives the protein CASSEYSGKNTIYF. V and J are TRBV25-1 and TRBJ1-3; D not certain. This CDR3 has 14 amino acids. Trimming removed 0 bases from V and 6 bases from J, with 9 bases in between. Germline values: CDR1 MGHDK, CDR2 SYGVNS.

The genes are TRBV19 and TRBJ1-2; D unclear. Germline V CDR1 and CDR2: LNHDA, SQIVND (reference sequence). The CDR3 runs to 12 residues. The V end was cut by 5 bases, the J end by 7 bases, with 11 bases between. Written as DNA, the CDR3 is TGTGCCAGTAGTTCCCGGGCTTCTGGCTACACCTTC. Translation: CASSSRASGYTF.

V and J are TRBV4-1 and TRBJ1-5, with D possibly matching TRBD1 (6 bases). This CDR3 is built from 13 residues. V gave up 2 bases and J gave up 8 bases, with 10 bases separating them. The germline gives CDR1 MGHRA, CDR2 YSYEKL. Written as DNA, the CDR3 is TGCGCCAGCAGCCAAACAGGGTTGGAGCCCCAGCATTTT. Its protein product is CASSQTGLEPQHF.

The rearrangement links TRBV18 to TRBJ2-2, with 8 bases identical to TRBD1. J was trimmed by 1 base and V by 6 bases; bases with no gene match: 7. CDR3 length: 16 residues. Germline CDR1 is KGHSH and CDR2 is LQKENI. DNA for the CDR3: TGTGCCAGCTCCGCAACCGGGACAGGGAACACCGGGGAGCTGTTTTTT. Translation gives CASSATGTGNTGELFF.

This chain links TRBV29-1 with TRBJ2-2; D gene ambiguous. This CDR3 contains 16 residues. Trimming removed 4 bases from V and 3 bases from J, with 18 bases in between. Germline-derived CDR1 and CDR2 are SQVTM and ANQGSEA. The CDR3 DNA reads TGCAGCGTTGTCGAATACCGAAGGGCCCACACCGGGGAGCTGTTTTTT. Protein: CSVVEYRRAHTGELFF.

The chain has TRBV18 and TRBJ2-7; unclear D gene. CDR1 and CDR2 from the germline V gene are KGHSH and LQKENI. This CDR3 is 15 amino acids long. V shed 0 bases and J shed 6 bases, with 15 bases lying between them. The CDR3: CASSPPTRPVGEQYF. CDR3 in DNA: TGTGCCAGCTCACCACCGACGCGGCCGGTGGGCGAGCAGTACTTC.